Described below is a single T cell receptor (beta chain) sequence and its context. The V gene end was trimmed by 0 bases and the J gene end by 4 bases; junction bases not matched to a gene: 5. Germline CDR1 KGHSH, CDR2 LQKENI. The CDR3 covers 18 residues. The data stem from a study of T cell changes during pregnancy in multiple sclerosis. Sequencing used immunoSEQ multiplex PCR; TCRdb keeps in-frame clones, though not all of them. Here the sample spans tens of thousands of clones, around 93% being singletons. Sequenced material: peripheral blood, taken after pregnancy. The chain carries TRBV18 and TRBJ2-1; TRBD2 agrees at 14 bases. The TCR originated in a female donor with multiple sclerosis, enrolled in a pregnancy study. CDR3 sequence reads: CASSPPGLAGGSYNEQFF. CDR3 DNA: TGTGCCAGCTCACCACCCGGACTAGCGGGGGGATCGTACAATGAGCAGTTCTTC.